The TCR beta chain under discussion was sequenced for a study of tumor-infiltrating lymphocytes in oesophageal squamous cell carcinoma. TCRdb processed the PCR reads anew with MiXCR; each CDR3 protein has one entry. This sample yields fewer than 15,000 distinct CDR3 sequences, of which 54% are seen a single time; over 35% belongs to the top ten. V was clipped by 5 bases and J by 6 bases; unmatched bases: 12. Germline values: CDR1 SEHNR, CDR2 FQNEAQ (reference sequence). CDR3 length: 16 residues. A few counts support this clonotype. The receptor was isolated from a male donor with esophageal squamous cell carcinoma. The sequencing input was esophageal tumor tissue. This chain links TRBV7-9 with TRBJ2-1, with 8 bases fitting TRBD2. Here the CDR3 reads CASSTFRAGGLNEQFF. CDR3 sequence (DNA): TGTGCCAGCAGCACATTCAGGGCGGGAGGACTCAATGAGCAGTTCTTC.